This is a list of T cell receptor beta chains from one sample in a study of identical twins. TCRdb independently ran MiXCR on the 5' RACE reads; one entry per CDR3 protein. The table includes fewer than 900,000 distinct CDR3 sequences, 18% detected once. These data are also associated with another study on T cells expressing NK-cell markers.

Sequences were obtained from PBMCs. These receptors all come from a woman aged 18-30 years in good health. Each CDR3 is given with its conserved first and last residue. Fields, in order: D gene, V gene, clone size, J gene, CDR3 length, CDR3 DNA, CDR3 protein. D genes are given only for firm matches. The size entry is marked missing in some rows and otherwise reads once, few, many or a size class.

D gene: -
V gene: TRBV20-1
clone size: -
J gene: TRBJ1-1
CDR3 length: 14
CDR3 DNA: TGCAGTGCTAACAGTCTCACCCGATACACTGAAGCTTTCTTT
CDR3 protein: CSANSLTRYTEAFF

D gene: -
V gene: TRBV6-2/TRBV6-3
clone size: -
J gene: TRBJ2-2
CDR3 length: 15
CDR3 DNA: TGTGCCAGCAGCCCGACTACGTTTAGCACCGGGGAGCTGTTTTTT
CDR3 protein: CASSPTTFSTGELFF

D gene: TRBD2
V gene: TRBV20-1
clone size: few
J gene: TRBJ2-4
CDR3 length: 13
CDR3 DNA: TGCAGTGCTGGCGACAGCGGGACAAACATTCAGTACTTC
CDR3 protein: CSAGDSGTNIQYF

D gene: -
V gene: TRBV13
clone size: -
J gene: TRBJ2-1
CDR3 length: 11
CDR3 DNA: TGTGCCAGCAGCATCAACAATGAGCAGTTCTTC
CDR3 protein: CASSINNEQFF

D gene: -
V gene: TRBV11-2
clone size: -
J gene: TRBJ1-1
CDR3 length: 13
CDR3 DNA: TGTGCCAGCAGCTTTCATCAGGACACTGAAGCTTTCTTT
CDR3 protein: CASSFHQDTEAFF

D gene: -
V gene: TRBV14
clone size: -
J gene: TRBJ2-7
CDR3 length: 16
CDR3 DNA: TGTGCCAGCAGCGTTAGCGCCGGGACGCACTACTACGAGCAGTACTTC
CDR3 protein: CASSVSAGTHYYEQYF

D gene: -
V gene: TRBV6-5
clone size: few
J gene: TRBJ1-1
CDR3 length: 16
CDR3 DNA: TGTGCCAGCAGTTACTCGCGGGACTCCGGTTACACTGAAGCTTTCTTT
CDR3 protein: CASSYSRDSGYTEAFF

D gene: -
V gene: TRBV5-6
clone size: -
J gene: TRBJ2-3
CDR3 length: 18
CDR3 DNA: TGTGCCAGCAGCTCTACCAGGGGGGCAGGGGGATGTTACGATACGCAGTATTTT
CDR3 protein: CASSSTRGAGGCYDTQYF

D gene: -
V gene: TRBV10-3
clone size: few
J gene: TRBJ2-7
CDR3 length: 13
CDR3 DNA: TGTGCCATCAGTGAGAGGGTCCCCTACGAGCAGTACTTC
CDR3 protein: CAISERVPYEQYF

D gene: TRBD2
V gene: TRBV5-1
clone size: few
J gene: TRBJ2-1
CDR3 length: 14
CDR3 DNA: TGCGCCAGTAGCAGCGGGGCTCGGGACAATGAGCAGTTCTTC
CDR3 protein: CASSSGARDNEQFF

D gene: -
V gene: TRBV18
clone size: -
J gene: TRBJ2-2
CDR3 length: 13
CDR3 DNA: TGTGCCAGCTCAAGGGCCACCACCGGGGAGCTGTTTTTT
CDR3 protein: CASSRATTGELFF

D gene: -
V gene: TRBV10-3
clone size: -
J gene: TRBJ1-1
CDR3 length: 13
CDR3 DNA: TGTGCCGCCAGGGTGGACATGAACACTGAAGCTTTCTTT
CDR3 protein: CAARVDMNTEAFF

D gene: -
V gene: TRBV29-1
clone size: -
J gene: TRBJ2-1
CDR3 length: 17
CDR3 DNA: TGCAGCGTTGATGGGGTTGGGGGGGGCCTTTCCTACAATGAGCAGTTCTTC
CDR3 protein: CSVDGVGGGLSYNEQFF

D gene: -
V gene: TRBV5-1
clone size: few
J gene: TRBJ2-1
CDR3 length: 14
CDR3 DNA: TGCGCCAGCAGCTTGGCCGGGGGTACCCATGAGCAGTTCTTC
CDR3 protein: CASSLAGGTHEQFF

D gene: -
V gene: TRBV2
clone size: few
J gene: TRBJ1-1
CDR3 length: 15
CDR3 DNA: TGTGCCAGCAGTGACATCGCCGGGGCTGGCACTGAAGCTTTCTTT
CDR3 protein: CASSDIAGAGTEAFF

D gene: -
V gene: TRBV6-2/TRBV6-3
clone size: few
J gene: TRBJ2-3
CDR3 length: 13
CDR3 DNA: TGTGCCAGCACCCCCCATCTGGGGGTTACGCAGTATTTT
CDR3 protein: CASTPHLGVTQYF